This TCR beta chain was documented in a study of identifying expanded T cells in peripheral blood. Produced via immunoSEQ multiplex PCR; TCRdb's table is partial and in-frame only. Among 130,000 or so clones listed, 84% were seen once. Collection occurred without any documented infections or immune events in donors. Regarding the study as a whole: Two-week clone count variance significantly increased as total template count grew.

A note on this clone: The antigen is not known.

The sequenced material came from blood. This TCR came from a person aged 18 to 70 in good health.

CDR3 sequence (DNA): TGTGCCACCAGCAGAGAAGTAGGGTATGGCTACACCTTC. Protein: CATSREVGYGYTF. The chain recombines TRBV15 with TRBJ1-2, with D unclear. Trimming took 0 bases from V and 5 from J, leaving 7 bases between them. The germline gives CDR1 LNHNV, CDR2 YYDKDF (reference sequence). The CDR3 has 13 amino acids.